Below are 10 T cell receptor beta chains sequenced from a single sample in a study of early stage breast cancer tumors. Produced via immunoSEQ multiplex PCR; TCRdb's table is partial and in-frame only. The sample includes some 72,000 clones, 70% to 85% of them seen just once. Sequences were obtained from blood. The receptors stem from a person aged 60 to 70 with breast cancer.

The J gene is TRBJ2-3, the V gene TRBV28, with 12 bases identical to TRBD2. CDR3 length: 17 residues. The germline gives CDR1 MDHEN, CDR2 SYDVKM. V gave up 6 bases and J gave up 0 bases; unmatched junction bases: 7. This CDR3 reads CASSPRTSGASTDTQYF. CDR3 DNA: TGTGCCAGCAGCCCAAGGACTAGCGGGGCTAGCACAGATACGCAGTATTTT.

CDR3 sequence (DNA): TGCGCCAGCAGCTTTGACAGTGCGGAGACCCAGTACTTC. This codes for CASSFDSAETQYF. This chain connects TRBV5-1 to TRBJ2-5; the D gene is possibly TRBD1 (5 bases). The germline V gene encodes CDR1 SGHRS and CDR2 YFSETQ. V was cut by 2 bases and J by 5 bases, with 10 bases left in between. This CDR3 has 13 amino acids.

The chain combines TRBV5-1 with TRBJ2-1; D possibly corresponds to TRBD1 (6 bases). CDR1 is SGHRS, CDR2 YFSETQ, per germline. V gave up 0 bases and J gave up 2 bases, with 15 bases separating them. CDR3 length equals 17 residues. DNA for the CDR3: TGCGCCAGCAGCTTGGCCATGGGGACACCCACCTACAATGAGCAGTTCTTC. Protein: CASSLAMGTPTYNEQFF. The full variable domain, in which reference TRBV5-1 and TRBJ2-1 provide the parts outside the CDR3, is KAGVTQTPRYLIKTRGQQVTLSCSPISGHRSVSWYQQTPGQGLQFLFEYFSETQRNKGNFPGRFSGRQFSNSRSEMNVSTLELGDSALYLCASSLAMGTPTYNEQFFGPGTRLTVL.

The rearrangement uses TRBV5-1 and TRBJ2-5, with 13 bases lining up with TRBD2. This CDR3 is built from 16 residues. Trimming at V came to 0 bases and at J to 4 bases, leaving 3 bases not matched to a gene. The V gene's germline CDR1 is SGHRS and CDR2 YFSETQ. The CDR3: CASSLGLAGGRETQYF. In DNA form, the CDR3 reads TGCGCCAGCAGCTTGGGACTAGCGGGGGGTCGAGAGACCCAGTACTTC.

The rearrangement joins TRBV5-1 to TRBJ1-4; tentatively, D is TRBD1 (5 bases). Per germline, CDR1 SGHRS and CDR2 YFSETQ. This CDR3 is built from 14 residues. Trimming removed 5 bases at V and 3 bases at J, with 11 bases between. The DNA of the CDR3 is TGCGCCAGCAGGGCAGGGTCATCTAATGAAAAACTGTTTTTT. It codes for CASRAGSSNEKLFF.

The gene calls are TRBV6-1 and TRBJ2-7; no clear D gene. Per the germline V gene, CDR1 is MNHNS and CDR2 is SASEGT. Trimming pared 4 bases from V and 5 bases from J, leaving 12 bases between. There are 13 residues in the CDR3. This CDR3 is CASSVWLRDEQYF. CDR3 nucleotide sequence: TGTGCCAGCAGTGTCTGGCTCCGGGACGAGCAGTACTTC.

This clone has a handful of counts. The V call is TRBV6-1, the J call TRBJ1-6; a weak D match, TRBD1 (6 bases). The CDR3 has 15 residues. Trimming cost V 5 bases and J 9 bases, with 17 bases left between them. The germline gives CDR1 MNHNS, CDR2 SASEGT. For the CDR3, the DNA is TGTGCCAGCAGTTCAGACGGACAGAAAGGTTCACCCCTCCACTTT. Encoded protein: CASSSDGQKGSPLHF.

This rearrangement joins TRBV6-1 to TRBJ2-7; 10 nucleotides align to TRBD2. Looked up from germline, CDR1 is MNHNS and CDR2 is SASEGT. Trimming removed 5 bases from V and 6 bases from J; junction bases left unmatched: 4. The CDR3 extends over 13 amino acids. The CDR3 region has the DNA TGTGCCAGCAGTAAGCGGGAGGGAGGCGAGCAGTACTTC. Its protein is CASSKREGGEQYF.

This chain connects TRBV15 to TRBJ1-3, with D unclear. CDR3 length: 15 residues. Deletions cut 0 bases from V and 0 bases from J, with 6 bases between. Germline V gene lookup returns CDR1 LNHNV and CDR2 YYDKDF (reference sequence). CDR3 loop: CATSRDRPSGNTIYF. The CDR3 DNA follows: TGTGCCACCAGCAGAGACAGGCCCTCTGGAAACACCATATATTTT.

This rearrangement joins TRBV6-5 to TRBJ2-7; D tentatively reads TRBD1 or TRBD2 (5 bases each). CDR1 and CDR2 from the germline V gene are MNHEY and SVGAGI. This CDR3 has 14 amino acids. The ends were cut back, 6 bases at V and 6 bases at J, with 18 bases in the middle. This CDR3 is CASRSGTPQGEQYF. The CDR3 DNA is TGTGCCAGCAGGTCCGGGACGCCCCAAGGCGAGCAGTACTTC.